These 17 T cell receptor beta chains came from one sample sequenced in a study of early T cells in non-severe SARS-CoV-2 infection. Each CDR3 protein gets one entry after TCRdb re-called the 5' RACE reads with MiXCR. The data show around 81,000 distinct CDR3 sequences, 11% to 15% seen once. Sequences were obtained from whole blood. Source of these receptors: an adult who was a healthcare worker with PCR-confirmed SARS-CoV-2 infection or an uninfected control (not recorded which).

The gene calls are TRBV5-6 and TRBJ2-1; D is perhaps TRBD1 or TRBD2 (5 bases each). The CDR3 contains 16 residues. Between the trimmed V and J ends, which lost 3 bases and 3 bases, there was a span of 16 bases. The germline V gene encodes CDR1 SGHDT and CDR2 YYEEEE. The CDR3 reads CASSSLRGVVYNEQFF. CDR3 sequence (DNA): TGTGCCAGCAGCTCGTTGAGGGGAGTGGTCTACAATGAGCAGTTCTTC.

Only a few counts were recorded for this clonotype. The V gene is TRBV5-4, the J gene TRBJ1-2; 8 bases map to TRBD1. J gave up 4 bases and V 2 bases, and 7 bases lay outside the gene matches. From germline, CDR1 is SGHNT and CDR2 YYREEE (reference sequence). The CDR3 extends over 15 amino acids. The CDR3 DNA is TGTGCCAGCAGCTTACACAGGGGGAGCAGCTATGGCTACACCTTC. Protein sequence: CASSLHRGSSYGYTF.

J is TRBJ2-7 and V is TRBV6-1; D is uncertain. The CDR3 totals 11 residues. V gave up 6 bases and J gave up 6 bases, with 9 bases separating them. Per the germline V gene, CDR1 is MNHNS and CDR2 is SASEGT. DNA for the CDR3: TGTGCCAGCAGCGTTTGGGGCGAGCAGTACTTC. The encoded protein is CASSVWGEQYF.

This clonotype was counted only a few times. CDR3 in DNA: TGTGCCAGCAGCCAAAGGGGACAGGGGGAGTTCTTC. Amino acid sequence: CASSQRGQGEFF. The chain employs TRBV3-1 and TRBJ2-1; 11 positions match TRBD1. The V gene's germline CDR1 is LGHDT and CDR2 YNNKEL (reference sequence). The CDR3 is 12 residues long. With V trimmed by 2 bases and J by 14 bases, 2 bases remained unmatched.

DNA of the CDR3: TGTGCCAGCAGTGGAGTGGGTGTCAGTTACGAGCAGTACTTC. This encodes CASSGVGVSYEQYF. The J gene is TRBJ2-7, the V gene TRBV6-1; D gene ambiguous. In germline, CDR1 is MNHNS, CDR2 SASEGT. Trimming left V 4 bases short and J 4 bases short, with 14 bases between. This CDR3 spans 14 amino acids.

This chain joins TRBV7-3 and TRBJ1-4, with D perhaps TRBD1 (5 bases). Germline CDR1 is SGHTA and CDR2 is FQGTGA. The CDR3 runs 15 residues. V shed 4 bases and J shed 6 bases, with 15 bases lying between them. The CDR3, as DNA: TGTGCCAGCAGCTGTGAAGGGCAGGGAGATGAAAAACTGTTTTTT. Residues: CASSCEGQGDEKLFF.

This clonotype was detected only a few times. This chain links TRBV30 with TRBJ1-1; D gene unclear. Germline CDR1 is GTSNPN and CDR2 is SVGIG (reference sequence). V lost 2 bases and J lost 11, with 12 bases in between. The length of the CDR3 is 11 residues. CDR3 DNA: TGTGCCTGGAGTCCCGTTGTCGGGGCTTTCTTT. The encoded protein is CAWSPVVGAFF.

The V gene is TRBV11-2, the J gene TRBJ1-6; D is perhaps TRBD1 (6 bases). Germline-derived CDR1 and CDR2 are SGHAT and FQNNGV. This CDR3 spans 16 amino acids. Trimming removed 6 bases from V and 0 bases from J, with 12 bases in between. CDR3 coding DNA: TGTGCCAGCAGTCGCACAGGGAGCTCCTATAATTCACCCCTCCACTTT. This encodes CASSRTGSSYNSPLHF.

The chain carries TRBV6-5 and TRBJ1-1; 9 positions agree with TRBD1. This CDR3 is 16 amino acids long. The V segment lost 6 bases and the J segment 3 bases; nucleotides outside the gene matches: 11. Germline CDR1 MNHEY, CDR2 SVGAGI. This CDR3 reads CASSSPGTGYDTEAFF. For the CDR3, the DNA is TGTGCCAGCAGCTCACCCGGGACAGGGTACGACACTGAAGCTTTCTTT.

This clonotype was seen only a few times. This chain connects TRBV7-8 to TRBJ2-3; D ambiguous. V was cut by 3 bases and J by 4 bases, with 8 bases left in between. Germline V gene data show CDR1 as SGHVS and CDR2 as FQNEAQ. The CDR3 loop spans 13 amino acids. The CDR3 sequence is CASSFGPSDTQYF. The DNA of the CDR3 is TGTGCCAGCAGCTTTGGACCTTCAGATACGCAGTATTTT. Full variable domain (rest looked up from reference TRBV7-8 and TRBJ2-3): GAGVSQSPRYKVAKRGQDVALRCDPISGHVSLFWYQQALGQGPEFLTYFQNEAQLDKSGLPSDRFFAERPEGSVSTLKIQRTQQEDSAVYLCASSFGPSDTQYFGPGTRLTVL.

The chain couples TRBV28 to TRBJ2-2; D is perhaps TRBD1 (7 bases). Trimming stripped 8 bases from V and 1 base from J, with 14 bases between. The CDR3 covers 15 residues. Germline CDR1 is MDHEN and CDR2 is SYDVKM. CDR3 protein: CASRHRGLNTGELFF. CDR3 DNA: TGTGCCAGCCGACACAGGGGACTGAACACCGGGGAGCTGTTTTTT.

V and J are TRBV20-1 and TRBJ2-1; TRBD2 matches 10 bases. The germline V gene encodes CDR1 DFQATT and CDR2 SNEGSKA (reference sequence). The V segment lost 7 bases and the J segment 3 bases; nucleotides outside the gene matches: 6. CDR3 length: 14 residues. The CDR3 DNA follows: TGCAGTGTAAGCGGGGGGGCGTTCTACAATGAGCAGTTCTTC. Translation: CSVSGGAFYNEQFF.

This chain joins TRBV5-1 and TRBJ1-4, with D hard to call. V lost 6 bases and J lost 4, with 19 bases in between. CDR1 and CDR2 (germline): SGHRS, YFSETQ. The CDR3 runs to 16 residues. CDR3 residues: CASKYRPEGYNEKLFF. The CDR3, as DNA: TGCGCCAGCAAATATCGTCCGGAGGGATATAATGAAAAACTGTTTTTT.

There are a few counts of this clonotype. The DNA of the CDR3 is TGCAGTGCCCGGACAGGGGAAGCAGCAGAGACCCAGTACTTC. Amino acid sequence: CSARTGEAAETQYF. V gene TRBV20-1 combines with J gene TRBJ2-5; 9 bases fit TRBD1. CDR1 is DFQATT, CDR2 SNEGSKA, per germline (reference sequence). CDR3 length: 14 amino acids. V gave up 6 bases and J gave up 4 bases; unmatched junction bases: 9.

The sample holds many counts of this clonotype. The chain uses TRBV20-1 and TRBJ2-3; TRBD2 matches at 10 bases. The V gene's germline CDR1 is DFQATT and CDR2 SNEGSKA (reference sequence). V was pared by 6 bases and J by 2 bases, with 8 bases of the junction left unmatched. The CDR3 is 15 residues long. CDR3 bases: TGCAGTGCATGGAAGCGGGGGGGGCACACAGATACGCAGTATTTT. Translation gives CSAWKRGGHTDTQYF.

This clonotype was counted only a few times. This chain's CDR3 is CASSEPPRGAGDEQFF. As DNA, the CDR3 is TGTGCCAGCAGTGAGCCCCCCAGGGGCGCTGGGGATGAGCAGTTCTTC. The chain has TRBV25-1 and TRBJ2-1; D possibly corresponds to TRBD1 (6 bases). The CDR3 spans 16 residues. V lost 3 bases and J lost 8, with 20 bases in between. CDR1 and CDR2 (germline): MGHDK, SYGVNS.

This clonotype was counted between two and nine times. The conserved phenylalanine or tryptophan normally closing the CDR3 is absent here, so this likely arose from a read error. The chain links TRBV30 to TRBJ2-3; D gene uncertain. Trimming cost V 4 bases and J 0 bases, with 14 bases left between them. This CDR3 region has 15 residues. Germline assignment: CDR1 GTSNPN and CDR2 SVGIG (reference sequence). Here the CDR3 reads CAWIDRLHSTDTQYL. The CDR3 nucleotides are TGTGCCTGGATCGACCGGCTACACAGCACAGATACGCAGTATTTG.